This TCR beta chain is from a study of T cell repertoires in ileal Crohn's disease. Whole-study context: At surgery, less than 45% of patients smoked, with median disease duration approximately 8 years.

General observations from the study: Sorted CD8 T cells held more high-frequency clones than CD4. Clonality above 26.8% at surgery always came with endoscopic recurrence. Compared with non-smokers, active smokers at surgery showed more clonal expansions.

Clones were read by immunoSEQ multiplex PCR, and TCRdb kept only the in-frame ones, dropping some. The sample gives some 4,500 clones, 76% of which show up once; about 15% is in the top ten. Points on this clone: Its specificity is not known.

Sequenced: ileal tissue. This receptor was taken from an adult with Crohn's disease.

The CDR3 DNA is TGTGCCAGCAGCCTCCGGGGGACTAGCGGACGCCTCCCCACAGATACGCAGTATTTT. It translates to CASSLRGTSGRLPTDTQYF. This chain uses TRBV9 with TRBJ2-3, with TRBD2 identical over 11 bases. This CDR3 has 19 amino acids. Germline V gene data show CDR1 as SGDLS and CDR2 as YYNGEE. Trimming removed 4 bases from V and 2 bases from J; junction bases left unmatched: 15.